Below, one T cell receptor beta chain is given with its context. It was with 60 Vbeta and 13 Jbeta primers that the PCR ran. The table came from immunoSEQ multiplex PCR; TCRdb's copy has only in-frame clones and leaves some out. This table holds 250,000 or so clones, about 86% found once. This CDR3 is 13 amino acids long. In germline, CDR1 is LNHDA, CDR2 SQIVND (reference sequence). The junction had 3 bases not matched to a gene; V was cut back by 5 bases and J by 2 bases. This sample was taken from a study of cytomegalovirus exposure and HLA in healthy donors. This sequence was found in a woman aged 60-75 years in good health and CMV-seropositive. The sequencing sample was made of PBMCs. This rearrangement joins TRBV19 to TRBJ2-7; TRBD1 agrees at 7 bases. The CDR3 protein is CASSPDRTYEQYF. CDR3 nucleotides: TGTGCCAGTAGTCCGGACAGGACCTACGAGCAGTACTTC.